Listed below are T cell receptor beta chains from one sample, sequenced in a study of blood T cells in healthy people across ages. Each CDR3 protein gets one entry after TCRdb re-called the 5' RACE reads with MiXCR. The sample records fewer than 900,000 distinct CDR3 sequences, approximately 43% being singletons. Sequenced material: blood. Receptors were obtained from a woman aged 55-75 years in good health. The CDR3 runs from the conserved cysteine through the conserved F or W. For some rows the clone size is stated as once, few or many, or as a class when expanded; others skip it.

clone size,V gene,J gene,CDR3 protein
.,TRBV20-1,TRBJ1-4,CSAPATDTHEKPFF
.,TRBV12-3/TRBV12-4,TRBJ2-3,CASSPRQGGMGTDTQYF
few,TRBV24-1,TRBJ2-1,CATSDRGWEQFF
few,TRBV29-1,TRBJ1-2,CSVERTGAGHGYTF
few,TRBV10-3,TRBJ2-7,CAISEVMLSYSYEQYF
.,TRBV7-2,TRBJ1-2,CASSLGRQRAYGYTF
.,TRBV4-3,TRBJ1-4,CASSQEQVYPEKLFF
many,TRBV3-1,TRBJ1-2,CASSRTRSDGYTF
many,TRBV4-3,TRBJ2-5,CASSQGARDIETQYF
.,TRBV12-3/TRBV12-4,TRBJ1-1,CASTPGQGGRNTEAFF
.,TRBV6-5,TRBJ2-7,CASKTTGTGAIEQYF
.,TRBV10-3,TRBJ2-5,CAISETASGGTQYF
few,TRBV7-9,TRBJ1-2,CASSETGEANYGYTF
.,TRBV11-3,TRBJ2-7,CASSQGTEENNEQYF
few,TRBV27,TRBJ2-1,CASWGGRAVSYNEQFF
many,TRBV4-2,TRBJ2-3,CASSQELAGSTDTQYF
.,TRBV5-1,TRBJ2-2,CASSLRPSGETGELFF
.,TRBV28,TRBJ1-5,CAGSFGRGSNQPQHF
.,TRBV29-1,TRBJ1-1,CSGLPSGSTEAFF
.,TRBV20-1,TRBJ2-1,CSAARGTNNEQFF
few,TRBV27,TRBJ2-5,CASRTSGGPVETQYF
many,TRBV7-2,TRBJ2-1,CASSLGGTSSYNEQFF
.,TRBV20-1,TRBJ1-1,CSAREEGWDTEAFF
.,TRBV2,TRBJ1-5,CASSESEVGQPQHF
.,TRBV9,TRBJ2-1,CASSVDGGFYNEQFF
.,TRBV3-1,TRBJ2-7,CASSQGADVRWYF
.,TRBV3-1,TRBJ1-1,CASSQGSISNTEAFF
.,TRBV10-3,TRBJ2-5,CAISEWVRGPGEETQYF
.,TRBV12-3/TRBV12-4,.,CASSGSRYEQYF
.,TRBV24-1,TRBJ2-2,CATSPQGGTGELFF
.,TRBV5-1,TRBJ1-1,CTSSSDSNTEAFF
.,TRBV20-1,TRBJ1-2,CSASPYNYGYTF
once,TRBV28,TRBJ2-7,CASTPSGDLSYEQYF
.,TRBV20-1,TRBJ2-5,CSARGRESIQETQYF
.,TRBV7-2,TRBJ2-5,CASSPTQGVTQYF
.,TRBV28,TRBJ1-4,CASGIGPPQEKLFF
.,TRBV10-3,TRBJ2-7,CAMGEGATSYEQYF
.,TRBV5-5,TRBJ2-2,CASSLWQDPLTGELFF
.,TRBV7-2,TRBJ1-6,CASSFIQGRNSPLHF
once,TRBV28,TRBJ2-5,CASGGGHQGTQYF
few,TRBV27,TRBJ1-4,CASSLAGEEKLFF
.,TRBV12-3/TRBV12-4,TRBJ2-7,CASSGLFESSYEQYF
.,TRBV20-1,TRBJ2-3,CSASLVSPAAQYF
.,TRBV7-2,TRBJ1-1,CASSLVYHTEAFF
once,TRBV25-1,TRBJ2-5,CASSGSQINEQYF
.,TRBV7-6,TRBJ2-5,CVSSLASQGETQYF
.,TRBV7-3,TRBJ1-1,CASSPRPFPTEAFF
.,TRBV4-2,TRBJ2-3,CASSQNPGESTDTQYF
once,TRBV24-1,TRBJ2-3,CATAQGASDTQYF
.,TRBV3-1,TRBJ2-7,CASSQTLAGAHNEQYF
few,TRBV11-1,TRBJ2-5,CAGSLAGVTPETQYF
.,TRBV11-2,TRBJ2-4,CASSSINRLAAAKNIQYF
.,TRBV20-1,TRBJ2-7,CSADLTSGGTRIYEQYF
.,TRBV7-2,TRBJ2-1,CASSPPSRGPYNEQFF
.,TRBV11-3,TRBJ2-1,CASSFLGSGRKSEQFF
.,TRBV11-1,TRBJ2-5,CASSYGLVQYF
few,TRBV29-1,.,CSAGTGQGEQYF
few,TRBV20-1,TRBJ2-1,CSATGQTNEQFF
.,TRBV20-1,TRBJ2-5,CSAQEGLAGRETQYF